This entry lists 26 T cell receptor beta chains sequenced from one sample in a study of T-cell reconstitution after alpha-beta-depleted transplantation in children. Preparation of the TCRbeta library involved a method that used unique molecular identifiers. TCRdb reprocessed the PCR reads with MiXCR, giving one entry per CDR3 protein. The data contain about 400,000 distinct CDR3 sequences, roughly 22% of them seen just once; the ten biggest clones take up over 3.5%. The sequencing used PBMCs from the stem cell graft donor, collected from the stem cell graft. The receptors come from a human donor who donated a stem cell graft to a child with acute myeloid leukemia.

This clonotype was seen more than once but under ten times. V and J are TRBV29-1 and TRBJ2-1; D is perhaps TRBD1 (5 bases). The CDR3 consists of 9 residues. Trimming pared 5 bases from V and 10 bases from J, leaving 6 bases between. The V gene's germline CDR1 is SQVTM and CDR2 ANQGSEA. CDR3 coding DNA: TGCAGCGTTCCAGGGGAGCAGTTCTTC. It is translated as CSVPGEQFF.

V gene TRBV28 combines with J gene TRBJ2-5, with 8 nucleotides matching TRBD2. The CDR3 consists of 16 residues. Germline lookup yields CDR1 MDHEN and CDR2 SYDVKM. V dropped 4 bases and J dropped 1; count of bases not matched to a gene: 8. CDR3 sequence: CASSWGASGRQETQYF. The CDR3 DNA reads TGTGCCAGCAGTTGGGGGGCTAGCGGGCGCCAAGAGACCCAGTACTTC.

This clonotype showed up just a few times. V is TRBV29-1 and J is TRBJ2-2; no firm D call. Deletions cut 6 bases from V and 4 bases from J, with 9 bases between. CDR1 is SQVTM and CDR2 is ANQGSEA in the germline V gene. The CDR3 runs to 12 residues. In DNA, the CDR3 is TGCAGCGTCCGATCCCTCACCGGGGAGCTGTTTTTT. It encodes CSVRSLTGELFF.

The rearrangement links TRBV12-3 or TRBV12-4 to TRBJ2-1; 11 positions match TRBD2. CDR3 length equals 20 residues. J was trimmed by 0 bases and V by 5 bases; bases with no gene match: 15. The CDR3 coding sequence is TGTGCCAGCAGTGAGTCGGTGCTAGCGGGAGGTGGGAGCTCCTACAATGAGCAGTTCTTC. Translated: CASSESVLAGGGSSYNEQFF.

This clonotype appeared a few times. V usage is TRBV12-3 or TRBV12-4 and J usage is TRBJ1-5, with 7 bases matching TRBD1. The CDR3 is 15 amino acids. Trimming at V came to 6 bases and at J to 6 bases, leaving 11 bases not matched to a gene. The CDR3 DNA follows: TGTGCCAGCAGCATCAAACAGGGGAGAGGTCAGCCCCAGCATTTT. Protein: CASSIKQGRGQPQHF.

The V and J genes are TRBV29-1 and TRBJ2-3, with TRBD2 as a possible D gene (5 bases). Trimming left V 2 bases short and J 1 base short, with 10 bases between. This CDR3 region has 14 residues. CDR1 and CDR2 (germline): SQVTM, ANQGSEA. In nucleotides, the CDR3 is TGCAGCGTTGAACTCTGGCGGGGCACAGATACGCAGTATTTT. Its translation is CSVELWRGTDTQYF.

In this sample, this clonotype turned up a few times. The chain has TRBV29-1 and TRBJ1-3; no clear D. The length of the CDR3 is 13 residues. Trimming pared 6 bases from V and 0 bases from J, leaving 9 bases between. The germline CDR1 and CDR2 sequences are SQVTM and ANQGSEA. Written as DNA, the CDR3 is TGCAGCGTATCAGACACCTCTGGAAACACCATATATTTT. Protein: CSVSDTSGNTIYF.

The V and J genes are TRBV27 and TRBJ2-3; D is undetermined. CDR1 MNHEY and CDR2 SMNVEV come from the germline V gene (reference sequence). CDR3 size: 11 residues. V was pared by 4 bases and J by 5 bases, with 4 bases between. CDR3 coding DNA: TGTGCCAGCAGTTCAAAAGATACGCAGTATTTT. Protein product: CASSSKDTQYF.

In its sample, this clonotype was seen a few times. The J gene is TRBJ2-1, the V gene TRBV7-6; D remains unclear. Germline V gene data show CDR1 as SGHVS and CDR2 as FNYEAQ. The CDR3 runs to 16 residues. Trimming pared 5 bases from V and 0 bases from J, leaving 14 bases between. The CDR3 here is CASSPLSGNSYNEQFF. CDR3 sequence (DNA): TGTGCCAGCAGCCCACTTAGTGGGAACTCCTACAATGAGCAGTTCTTC.

The chain is built from TRBV20-1 and TRBJ2-1, with 9 nucleotides matching TRBD1. The CDR3 is 15 amino acids. V was pared by 3 bases and J by 4 bases, with 7 bases of the junction left unmatched. CDR1 DFQATT and CDR2 SNEGSKA come from the germline V gene (reference sequence). CDR3 DNA: TGCAGTGCTAGGCCCGGGACAGGGTTTTACAATGAGCAGTTCTTC. It is translated as CSARPGTGFYNEQFF.

This clonotype occurred a few times. The chain uses TRBV29-1 and TRBJ2-7; D possibly matches TRBD1 or TRBD2 (6 bases each). The V and J ends lost 2 bases and 2 bases respectively, with 10 bases between them. CDR3 length equals 13 residues. Germline CDR1 and CDR2: SQVTM and ANQGSEA. The CDR3 sequence is CSVERGDTYEQYF. CDR3 coding DNA: TGCAGCGTTGAACGCGGGGACACCTACGAGCAGTACTTC.

Worth noting for this clonotype: A read error may produce the germline difference seen at one junction end. The V gene is TRBV6-5, the J gene TRBJ2-1; TRBD1 matches 8 bases. The CDR3 runs 11 residues. CDR1 is MNHEY and CDR2 is SVGAGI in the germline V gene. The DNA for the CDR3 is TGTGCCAGCAGTCAAGGACAGGGTGCGGTCTTC. Translating gives CASSQGQGAVF.

J is TRBJ2-7 and V is TRBV29-1; possibly TRBD1 or TRBD2 for D (5 bases each). The ends were cut back, 4 bases at V and 3 bases at J, with 19 bases in the middle. The CDR3 runs 15 residues. Germline V gene lookup returns CDR1 SQVTM and CDR2 ANQGSEA. The CDR3 DNA is TGCAGCGTTGGGGTGGGGGACGGGAAGGGCTACGAGCAGTACTTC. It codes for CSVGVGDGKGYEQYF.

This chain connects TRBV12-3 or TRBV12-4 to TRBJ2-4; tentatively, D is TRBD1 (6 bases). The CDR3 length is 15 residues. Trimming cost V 2 bases and J 0 bases, with 8 bases left between them. The DNA of the CDR3 is TGTGCCAGCAGTTTACAGGGGCTAGCCAAAAACATTCAGTACTTC. Protein sequence: CASSLQGLAKNIQYF.

This clonotype was found a few times. This chain connects TRBV6-2 or TRBV6-3 to TRBJ2-7; 7 bases match TRBD1. The V segment lost 6 bases and the J segment 0 bases; nucleotides outside the gene matches: 11. Per the germline V gene, CDR1 is MNHEY and CDR2 is SVGEGT. This CDR3 comprises 16 residues. Written as DNA, the CDR3 is TGTGCCAGCAGACACCGGGACAGCTTAAGCTCCTACGAGCAGTACTTC. It codes for CASRHRDSLSSYEQYF.

This clonotype was detected a few times. V usage is TRBV29-1 and J usage is TRBJ2-1; the match to TRBD1 covers 7 bases. The CDR3 sequence is 14 residues long. The V and J ends lost 4 bases and 0 bases, in that order; junction bases with no gene match: 3. Germline-derived CDR1 and CDR2 are SQVTM and ANQGSEA. The CDR3 sequence is CSVAQGVSYNEQFF. CDR3 bases: TGCAGCGTTGCCCAGGGGGTCTCCTACAATGAGCAGTTCTTC.

The chain combines TRBV5-6 with TRBJ2-4, with D perhaps TRBD1 or TRBD2 (5 bases each). V was trimmed by 5 bases and J by 5 bases, leaving 20 bases between them. Germline CDR1 SGHDT, CDR2 YYEEEE. CDR3 length equals 16 residues. CDR3 protein: CASSPSPGLGENIQYF. The CDR3 region has the DNA TGTGCCAGCAGTCCCTCCCCGGGGCTAGGTGAAAACATTCAGTACTTC.

This clonotype was detected ten times or more. The V call is TRBV6-1, the J call TRBJ2-5; tentatively, D is TRBD1 or TRBD2 (5 bases each). The CDR3 extends over 13 amino acids. Germline V gene data show CDR1 as MNHNS and CDR2 as SASEGT. The V and J ends lost 0 bases and 4 bases respectively, with 6 bases between them. DNA for the CDR3: TGTGCCAGCAGTGAAGCTGGGGGAGAGACCCAGTACTTC. Protein product: CASSEAGGETQYF.

This clonotype was detected a few times. The chain couples TRBV20-1 to TRBJ2-5; TRBD2 matches at 10 bases. Germline V gene data show CDR1 as DFQATT and CDR2 as SNEGSKA (reference sequence). Trimming removed 2 bases from V and 2 bases from J; junction bases left unmatched: 11. This CDR3 is built from 17 residues. The CDR3 region is CSARSVAGGSLQETQYF. The CDR3 DNA is TGCAGTGCTAGATCCGTAGCGGGGGGTTCTCTACAAGAGACCCAGTACTTC.

The sample holds many counts of this clonotype. This chain links TRBV7-9 with TRBJ2-1; 7 positions agree with TRBD2. CDR1 is SEHNR and CDR2 is FQNEAQ in the germline V gene (reference sequence). The V segment lost 3 bases and the J segment 2 bases; nucleotides outside the gene matches: 4. CDR3 length equals 15 residues. The CDR3 coding sequence is TGTGCCAGCAGCTTGGGCGGGAGTCCCTACAATGAGCAGTTCTTC. Its protein product is CASSLGGSPYNEQFF.

In its sample, this clonotype was seen many times. V gene TRBV6-1 combines with J gene TRBJ1-1; possibly TRBD1 for D (5 bases). V lost 7 bases and J lost 1, with 10 bases in between. This CDR3 contains 13 residues. Germline CDR1 MNHNS, CDR2 SASEGT. Here the CDR3 DNA reads TGTGCCAGCACCCCAGACAGGAACACTGAAGCTTTCTTT. It encodes CASTPDRNTEAFF.

The table lists this clonotype with many counts. The chain couples TRBV29-1 to TRBJ2-7; tentatively, D is TRBD2 (5 bases). V was clipped by 1 base and J by 2 bases, with 12 bases between them. CDR3 length equals 14 residues. Germline V lookup: CDR1 SQVTM, CDR2 ANQGSEA. The CDR3 here is CSVEGTSSTYEQYF. CDR3 bases: TGCAGCGTTGAAGGGACTTCCTCGACCTACGAGCAGTACTTC.

J is TRBJ1-2 and V is TRBV10-3; weak D call: TRBD1 (6 bases). Trimming took off 3 bases at V and 0 bases at J, with 14 bases between the two ends. The length of the CDR3 is 16 residues. Germline V gene lookup returns CDR1 ENHRY and CDR2 SYGVKD. The CDR3 sequence is CAISDPGAESNYGYTF. The CDR3, as DNA: TGTGCCATCAGTGATCCGGGGGCGGAATCTAACTATGGCTACACCTTC.

This chain uses TRBV6-1 with TRBJ1-2, with 9 bases lining up with TRBD1. V lost 1 base and J lost 10; bases outside the gene matches: 7. Germline V gene lookup returns CDR1 MNHNS and CDR2 SASEGT. The CDR3 has 14 residues. CDR3 DNA: TGTGCCAGCAGTGAAGGGTGGGACAGGGATGACTACACCTTC. It translates to CASSEGWDRDDYTF.

The chain carries TRBV11-2 and TRBJ2-7; D possibly uses TRBD1 or TRBD2 (5 bases each). Germline CDR1 and CDR2: SGHAT and FQNNGV. The ends were cut back, 2 bases at V and 6 bases at J, with 17 bases in the middle. The CDR3 is 15 amino acids. CDR3 bases: TGTGCCAGCAGCTTACTCGGGGCAGGAGTCTTCGAGCAGTACTTC. This encodes CASSLLGAGVFEQYF.

This clonotype was recorded at least ten times. This chain uses TRBV12-3 or TRBV12-4 with TRBJ2-1, with 11 positions matching TRBD2. The length of the CDR3 is 13 residues. The V segment lost 2 bases and the J segment 9 bases; nucleotides outside the gene matches: 0. The CDR3 is CASSLLAGGEQFF. The CDR3 coding sequence is TGTGCCAGCAGTTTACTAGCGGGAGGTGAGCAGTTCTTC.